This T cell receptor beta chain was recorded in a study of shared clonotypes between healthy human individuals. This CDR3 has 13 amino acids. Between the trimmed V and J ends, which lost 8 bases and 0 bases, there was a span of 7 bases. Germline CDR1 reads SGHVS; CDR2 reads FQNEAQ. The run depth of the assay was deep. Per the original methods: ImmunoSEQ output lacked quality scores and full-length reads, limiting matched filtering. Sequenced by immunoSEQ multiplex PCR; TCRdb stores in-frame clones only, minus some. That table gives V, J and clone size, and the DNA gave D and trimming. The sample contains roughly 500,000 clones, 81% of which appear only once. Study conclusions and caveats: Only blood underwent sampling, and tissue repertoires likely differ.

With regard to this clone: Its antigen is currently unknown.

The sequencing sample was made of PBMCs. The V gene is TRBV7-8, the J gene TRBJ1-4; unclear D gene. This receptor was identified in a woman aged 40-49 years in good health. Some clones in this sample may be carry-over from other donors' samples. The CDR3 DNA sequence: TGTGCCAGCTCCGGTGCAACTAATGAAAAACTGTTTTTT. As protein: CASSGATNEKLFF.